These T cell receptor beta chains were read from a single sample in a study of T cell repertoires in cytomegalovirus infection. TCRdb recomputed calls from the reads with MiXCR, one row per CDR3 protein. The table records 250,000 to 300,000 distinct CDR3 sequences, roughly a quarter of them present only once. Sequencing was done on a sample of PBMCs. All receptors come from a human donor in good health (CMV status not recorded). Some clones in this sample may be carry-over from other donors' samples. CDR3s leave out the opening cysteine and the closing phenylalanine or tryptophan. Fields, in order: CDR3 protein, CDR3 length, D gene, V gene. A D gene is named only where the DNA matches it firmly.

cdr3_aa: SALTGTSRGEQY
cdr3_length: 12
d_call: TRBD1
v_call: TRBV29-1

cdr3_aa: ASSLISYYGYT
cdr3_length: 11
d_call: .
v_call: TRBV7-2

cdr3_aa: ASSVSGPQETQY
cdr3_length: 12
d_call: .
v_call: TRBV19

cdr3_aa: ASSSTPDRAQNIQY
cdr3_length: 14
d_call: TRBD1
v_call: TRBV7-2

cdr3_aa: ASSLARGDTEAF
cdr3_length: 12
d_call: .
v_call: TRBV28

cdr3_aa: ASSSRTSGDYEQY
cdr3_length: 13
d_call: TRBD2
v_call: TRBV11-2

cdr3_aa: ASTAWEHLTGELF
cdr3_length: 13
d_call: .
v_call: TRBV19

cdr3_aa: ASSFRGGNTEAF
cdr3_length: 12
d_call: .
v_call: TRBV12-3/TRBV12-4

cdr3_aa: ATSPRRGTEAF
cdr3_length: 11
d_call: .
v_call: TRBV12-3/TRBV12-4

cdr3_aa: AISGTGPTEAF
cdr3_length: 11
d_call: TRBD1
v_call: TRBV10-3

cdr3_aa: ASSLRGVAGNEQF
cdr3_length: 13
d_call: .
v_call: TRBV19

cdr3_aa: ASSRHENTEAF
cdr3_length: 11
d_call: .
v_call: TRBV18

cdr3_aa: SARVQQGLNEQF
cdr3_length: 12
d_call: .
v_call: TRBV20-1

cdr3_aa: ASSPTGAIYGYT
cdr3_length: 12
d_call: .
v_call: TRBV7-2